The rows below give T cell receptor beta chains drawn from one sample of a study of cytomegalovirus exposure and HLA in healthy donors. The data were produced by immunoSEQ multiplex PCR, yet TCRdb's version contains in-frame clones alone and is incomplete. The data show more than 80,000 clones, roughly four fifths seen once. The sample taken for sequencing was PBMCs. All receptors come from a human donor in good health. Both conserved end residues are part of each CDR3. D genes are given only for firm matches. Size is omitted from some rows. Given values are once, few, many or a class for expanded clones.

-,TRBJ2-3,few,TRBV29-1,TGCAGCGTTTCTCTTCGGACAGACACAGATACGCAGTATTTT,CSVSLRTDTDTQYF
-,TRBJ2-7,-,TRBV25-1,TGTGCCAGCAGTGACAGTGCCTACGAGCAGTACTTC,CASSDSAYEQYF
TRBD2,TRBJ2-3,many,TRBV4-3,TGCGCCAGCAGCCTCTCAAGTTGGACTAGCGGGAGTTTAGATACGCAGTATTTT,CASSLSSWTSGSLDTQYF
-,TRBJ2-7,-,TRBV15,TGTGCCACCAGCAGAGGACGGAGCTACGAGCAGTACTTC,CATSRGRSYEQYF
-,TRBJ2-3,-,TRBV7-8,TGTGCCAGCAGCTTATTTACGAGGTCAGATACGCAGTATTTT,CASSLFTRSDTQYF
-,TRBJ2-7,-,TRBV7-6,TGTGCCAGCAGCTTAGGAGCGGATAGCTCCTACGAGCAGTACTTC,CASSLGADSSYEQYF
TRBD2,TRBJ2-3,once,TRBV4-1,TGCGCCAGCAGCCCAATTAGCGGGGGAGCCGGTACGCAGTATTTT,CASSPISGGAGTQYF
-,TRBJ1-1,once,TRBV6-5,TGTGCCAGCAGACACGGGGGGAACACTGAAGCTTTCTTT,CASRHGGNTEAFF
-,TRBJ2-1,once,TRBV27,TGTGCCAGCAGTTTCATAAGGGTAGGCAGGGACAATGAGCAGTTCTTC,CASSFIRVGRDNEQFF
TRBD2,TRBJ2-2,-,TRBV9,TGTGCCAGCAGCGTAGAAGCGGGAAGGACCGGGGAGCTGTTTTTT,CASSVEAGRTGELFF
-,TRBJ2-7,-,TRBV25-1,TGTGCCAGCAGTGAATATAGGGGGACACGGGGTTACGAGCAGTACTTC,CASSEYRGTRGYEQYF
-,TRBJ1-2,-,TRBV18,TGTGCCAGCTCACCACCCGGGTCCCGCGGGGAAGGCTACACCTTC,CASSPPGSRGEGYTF
-,TRBJ1-1,once,TRBV7-2,TGTGCCAGCAGCTTGCCGGGACACATTAACACTGAAGCTTTCTTT,CASSLPGHINTEAFF
-,TRBJ1-2,once,TRBV7-2,TGTGCCAGCAACGAAGGAGGGGCTGGTGGCTACACCTTC,CASNEGGAGGYTF
-,TRBJ1-1,-,TRBV7-2,TGTGCCAGCAGTCCGACAGTGAACACTGAAGCTTTCTTT,CASSPTVNTEAFF
TRBD2,TRBJ2-5,once,TRBV5-1,TGCGCCAGCAGCCAAGCGGGGGGGGGCTTCCAAGAGACCCAGTACTTC,CASSQAGGGFQETQYF
-,TRBJ2-7,once,TRBV7-6,TGTGCCAGCAGCGACTACACAACGGTGGGAGAGCAGTACTTC,CASSDYTTVGEQYF
-,TRBJ1-2,once,TRBV7-9,TGTGCCAGCAGCTATACAGGAGACTATGGCTACACCTTC,CASSYTGDYGYTF
TRBD2,TRBJ2-5,-,TRBV15,TGTGCCACCAGCAGCCGGCTAGCGGGGGGTTTTGAGACCCAGTACTTC,CATSSRLAGGFETQYF
TRBD1,TRBJ2-5,-,TRBV5-1,TGCGCCAGCAGTTCGCAAAACAGGGGAGAGACCCAGTACTTC,CASSSQNRGETQYF
TRBD2,TRBJ2-1,once,TRBV7-2,TGTGCCAGCAGCTTAGGGGGGGGAACCCAAAATGAGCAGTTCTTC,CASSLGGGTQNEQFF
-,TRBJ1-1,-,TRBV15,TGTGCCACCAGCAGAGGGGGACTAAGAGACTCTTTAGCTTTCTTT,CATSRGGLRDSLAFF
TRBD1,TRBJ2-1,-,TRBV9,TGTGCCAGCAGCTCCTGGGAGACAGGGTACAATGAGCAGTTCTTC,CASSSWETGYNEQFF
-,TRBJ2-1,-,TRBV6-6,TGTGCCAGCAGTTACGGGCAGTACAATGAGCAGTTCTTC,CASSYGQYNEQFF
-,TRBJ1-2,-,TRBV10-3,TGTGCCATCAGTGAGTCTTCCCCCCGGGGGGTTCGAGGCTACACCTTC,CAISESSPRGVRGYTF
TRBD1,TRBJ1-1,-,TRBV5-1,TGCGCCAGCGGCGACAGGGGCACTGAAGCTTTCTTT,CASGDRGTEAFF
-,TRBJ1-5,-,TRBV7-8,TGTGCCAGCAGCCCGACACAGTATAGCAATCAGCCCCAGCATTTT,CASSPTQYSNQPQHF
TRBD1,TRBJ2-2,-,TRBV5-6,TGTGCCAGCAGCCAGTTACAGGGGGACACCGGGGAGCTGTTTTTT,CASSQLQGDTGELFF
-,TRBJ2-7,-,TRBV19,TGTGCCAGTAGTCGGGTAAAGGGGTACGAGCAGTACTTC,CASSRVKGYEQYF
TRBD1,TRBJ2-7,-,TRBV2,TGTGCCAGCAGGGGGTGGACAGGGGACCGCGAGCAGTACTTC,CASRGWTGDREQYF
-,TRBJ2-7,-,TRBV5-1,TGCGCCAGCAGCTTGGGACTCCTTTCCTACGAGCAGTACTTC,CASSLGLLSYEQYF
TRBD1,TRBJ2-7,-,TRBV6-5,TGTGCCAGCAGCTCCCCAGGGGGCACCTACGAGCAGTACTTC,CASSSPGGTYEQYF
-,TRBJ1-2,-,TRBV4-1,TGCGCCAGCAGCCAAGAGGGGGGTGCTAACTATGGCTACACCTTC,CASSQEGGANYGYTF
-,TRBJ1-2,-,TRBV5-1,TGCGCCAGCAGCCCCAGGGCGGGGGCGGGCGGCTACACCTTC,CASSPRAGAGGYTF
-,TRBJ1-5,-,TRBV5-1,TGCGCCAGCAGCTTTTCAGGGCGCGAGCCCCAGCATTTT,CASSFSGREPQHF
TRBD2,TRBJ2-3,-,TRBV7-6,TGTGCCAGCAGCTTAGGGACTAGCGGGGGCCCAAGCACAGATACGCAGTATTTT,CASSLGTSGGPSTDTQYF
TRBD1,TRBJ2-7,-,TRBV12-5,TGTGCTAGTGGTTTGGGACAGGGGAGGAGGGACGAGCAGTACTTC,CASGLGQGRRDEQYF
TRBD2,TRBJ2-1,few,TRBV6-1,TGTGCCAGCAGTAAGGGACTAGCGGGAGGTAATGAGCAGTTCTTC,CASSKGLAGGNEQFF
TRBD2,TRBJ2-3,few,TRBV29-1,TGCAGCGTTGAAGGCCTAGCGGGAGTCCCAGATACGCAGTATTTT,CSVEGLAGVPDTQYF
TRBD1,TRBJ2-1,-,TRBV7-9,TGTGCCACCAACCGGGACAGCTCCTACAATGAGCAGTTCTTC,CATNRDSSYNEQFF
-,TRBJ1-1,-,TRBV5-4,TGTGCCAGCAGCTTAGGAGGGAGGCCTGAAGCTTTCTTT,CASSLGGRPEAFF
-,TRBJ2-1,-,TRBV6-5,TGTGCCAGCAGTTACGCAATCGCGGACTACAATGAGCAGTTCTTC,CASSYAIADYNEQFF
TRBD1,TRBJ1-1,-,TRBV4-1,TGCGCCAGCAGCCCCCCATGGACAGGGGGCACTGAAGCTTTCTTT,CASSPPWTGGTEAFF
-,TRBJ2-7,-,TRBV13,TGTGCCAGCAGCCGCCGGGCCGCGGGCGAGCAGTACTTC,CASSRRAAGEQYF